This T cell receptor beta chain was captured by sequencing in a study of early T cells in non-severe SARS-CoV-2 infection. The CDR3 is 14 amino acids. The germline gives CDR1 LGHNA, CDR2 YSLEER. V dropped 6 bases and J dropped 4 bases, with 16 bases sitting between them. TCRdb fed the 5' RACE reads into MiXCR, producing one record per CDR3 protein. Of 60,000 to 75,000 distinct CDR3 sequences listed, approximately 10% are singletons. The sequencing here drew on whole blood, taken at baseline. The chain joins TRBV4-3 to TRBJ2-7, with a weak D call TRBD1 (5 bases). This receptor was obtained from an adult who was a healthcare worker with PCR-confirmed SARS-CoV-2 infection or an uninfected control (not recorded which). DNA of the CDR3: TGCGCCAGCAGTCGCGGTCTAAGGGGTTACGAGCAGTACTTC. Translating it yields CASSRGLRGYEQYF.